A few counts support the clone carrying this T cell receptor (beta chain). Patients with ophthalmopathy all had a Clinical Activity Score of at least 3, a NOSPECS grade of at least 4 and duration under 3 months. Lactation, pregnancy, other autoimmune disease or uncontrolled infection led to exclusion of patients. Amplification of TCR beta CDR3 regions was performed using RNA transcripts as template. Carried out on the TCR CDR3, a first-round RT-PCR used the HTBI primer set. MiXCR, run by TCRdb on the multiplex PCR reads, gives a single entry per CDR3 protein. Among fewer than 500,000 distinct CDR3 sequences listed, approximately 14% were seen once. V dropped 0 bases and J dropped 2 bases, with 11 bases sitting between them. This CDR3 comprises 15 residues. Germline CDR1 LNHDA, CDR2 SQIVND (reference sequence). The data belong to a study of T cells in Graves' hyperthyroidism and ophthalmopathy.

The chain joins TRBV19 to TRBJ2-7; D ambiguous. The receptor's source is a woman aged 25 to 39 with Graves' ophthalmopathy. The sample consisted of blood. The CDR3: CASSIDLGSTYEQYF. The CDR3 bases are TGTGCCAGTAGTATAGATCTTGGCAGCACCTACGAGCAGTACTTC.